The present T cell receptor (beta chain) was sequenced within a study of blood T cell repertoires in COVID-19. Study-wide context: Samples representing acute and convalescent COVID-19 were sourced from the United States, Italy and Spain. T cells, B-cell-depleted T cells, or PBMCs supplied cDNA or gDNA.

This CDR3 region has 13 residues. The V and J ends lost 2 bases and 4 bases respectively, with 11 bases between them. CDR1 is GTSNPN, CDR2 SVGIG, per germline (reference sequence). Sequenced by immunoSEQ multiplex PCR; TCRdb stores in-frame clones only, minus some. The sample includes over 55,000 clones, 83% of them seen just once. The sample taken for sequencing was peripheral blood. The chain couples TRBV30 to TRBJ2-5; possible D gene TRBD2, 6 bases. The receptor's source is a man in his fifties or sixties with active COVID-19. CDR3 loop: CAWSLRGGETQYF. DNA for the CDR3: TGTGCCTGGAGTTTGCGGGGTGGAGAGACCCAGTACTTC.